Shown below are 6 T cell receptor beta chains from a single sample sequenced in a study of blood T cell repertoires in COVID-19. Data came from immunoSEQ multiplex PCR; TCRdb stores just in-frame clones and leaves some out. Of 150,000 to 180,000 clones in the sample, just under 85% were seen once. Sequenced: peripheral blood. The receptors shown here come from a woman aged 55-70 years with acute or convalescent COVID-19.

This clone was detected only a few times. The chain carries TRBV2 and TRBJ1-4, with 9 bases fitting TRBD1. This CDR3 has 15 amino acids. CDR1 is SNHLY and CDR2 is FYNNEI in the germline V gene. Trimming at V came to 10 bases and at J to 7 bases, leaving 13 bases not matched to a gene. The CDR3, as DNA: TGTGCCACCCGAGGAGGCGGGACAGGGATTGAAAAACTGTTTTTT. Protein product: CATRGGGTGIEKLFF.

This rearrangement joins TRBV2 to TRBJ1-2; no clear D. Germline V lookup: CDR1 SNHLY, CDR2 FYNNEI. CDR3 size: 12 residues. V lost 6 bases, J lost 6 bases, and 11 bases lay in between. The CDR3 DNA is TGTGCCAGCAGAGGTGGAGGGAATGGCTACACCTTC. This codes for CASRGGGNGYTF.

The chain joins TRBV6-5 to TRBJ1-6; 7 bases are a match to TRBD1. The CDR3 extends over 14 amino acids. Germline trimming cut 5 bases from V and 11 bases from J; bases unmatched to any gene: 9. Germline CDR1 reads MNHEY; CDR2 reads SVGAGI. This CDR3 is CASSPPRQGAPLHF. CDR3 DNA sequence: TGTGCCAGCAGTCCCCCCCGACAGGGAGCACCCCTCCACTTT.

The genes are TRBV11-2 and TRBJ1-4, with TRBD1 matching over 7 bases. Per germline, CDR1 SGHAT and CDR2 FQNNGV. The length of the CDR3 is 15 residues. The junction had 9 bases not matched to a gene; V was cut back by 6 bases and J by 5 bases. CDR3 residues: CASSPRRQGNEKLFF. The CDR3 nucleotides read TGTGCCAGCAGTCCCAGACGACAGGGAAATGAAAAACTGTTTTTT. Variable domain in full (rest from reference TRBV11-2 and TRBJ1-4): EAGVAQSPRYKIIEKRQSVAFWCNPISGHATLYWYQQILGQGPKLLIQFQNNGVVDDSQLPKDRFSAERLKGVDSTLKIQPAKLEDSAVYLCASSPRRQGNEKLFFGSGTQLSVL.

This chain joins TRBV23-1 and TRBJ1-2, with unresolved D. TRBV23-1 is placed among ORFs of uncertain function. V dropped 4 bases and J dropped 5 bases, with 26 bases sitting between them. The CDR3 has 18 residues. CDR3 in DNA: TGCGCCAGCAGTCTTCCACCTGAATCGATCCCAATTAGATATGGCTACACCTTC. This gives the protein CASSLPPESIPIRYGYTF.

The rearrangement uses TRBV2 and TRBJ2-5; possible D gene TRBD2, 6 bases. The CDR3 extends over 16 amino acids. Germline CDR1 is SNHLY and CDR2 is FYNNEI. Deletions cut 4 bases from V and 5 bases from J, with 20 bases between. CDR3 sequence (DNA): TGTGCCAGCAGTGCGGTTCGTTCTAGCGTTAGCGAGACCCAGTACTTC. It specifies CASSAVRSSVSETQYF.